Sequencing of this T cell receptor beta chain was carried out in a study of neurological immune-mediated disorders. The sample holds many counts of this clonotype. The making of cDNA relied on 5'RACE with 10-nucleotide random UMIs. One entry per CDR3 protein, called by TCRdb with MiXCR from the 5' RACE reads. The sample lists approximately 50,000 distinct CDR3 sequences; about 4.1% were seen once. The CDR3 contains 14 residues. Germline trimming cut 5 bases from V and 3 bases from J; bases unmatched to any gene: 6. The germline V gene has CDR1 DFQATT and CDR2 SNEGSKA (reference sequence). The sequenced sample consisted of PBMCs. This chain joins TRBV20-1 and TRBJ2-1, with 8 bases that match TRBD2. This clonotype was obtained from a man between 60 and 75 years old with multiple sclerosis. The CDR3 bases are TGCAGTGCTTCGAGCGGGAGCATCTACAATGAGCAGTTCTTC. It yields the protein CSASSGSIYNEQFF.